This TCR beta chain was sequenced during a study of T-cell memory formation after mild COVID-19 (dated by TCRdb to 2020 to 2022). With respect to the entire study: TCR sequence clusters from the two donors were largely donor specific. T-cell clones expanding and contracting after mild COVID-19 in a couple of donors were tracked by longitudinal TCRalpha and TCRbeta repertoire sequencing. The cohort comprised two young, previously healthy adult volunteers, one female and one male. Study-wide findings and limitations: Contracting CD4+ clones were found mainly in CM and EM memory subsets, while CD8+ clones were enriched in EMRA. SARS-CoV-2 specificity was not confirmed for the second-wave clones peaking on day 37. Balanced CD4/CD8 phenotypes were observed for clones contracting from day 15 to 85, whereas a bias towards CD4+ was observed for a second wave of clones expanding from day 15 to 37. Some responding clones were detected in pre-infection memory, which suggested that pre-existing cross-reactive memory T cells had joined the SARS-CoV-2 response. The study covered only a couple of mild cases, and larger cohorts including severe cases with pre-infection samples were considered necessary.

Unmatched junction bases come to 7, with V trimmed by 7 bases and J by 0 bases. CDR1 and CDR2, looked up from the germline V gene, are SGHRS and YFSETQ. Its CDR3 holds 15 amino acids, cysteine through phenylalanine. This entry keeps only the CDR3 DNA: 45 bases, framed from base 1. Ficoll-Paque density gradient centrifugation was the method used to isolate PBMCs. This clonotype was found a few times. The antigen it binds to is not known. Per-nucleotide qualities are absent, and no much larger clonotype sits a single base away. Instrument used: Illumina NovaSeq 6000. cDNA libraries for TCRalpha and TCRbeta were prepared by 5'RACE using constant-segment primers, with sample barcodes and unique molecular identifiers added. RNA was extracted from every sample with Trizol reagent. Library amplification was performed in two PCR steps, and a second sample barcode and Illumina TruSeq adapters were introduced in the second step. Sequencing of the libraries was done on an Illumina NovaSeq, producing 2 x 150 bp paired-end reads. The authors' analysis ran thus. With migec v1.2.7, reads were demultiplexed and then collapsed into UMI-guided consensus sequences. Using mixcr v2.1.11, the UMI consensuses were aligned to TRA and TRB V and J templates and assembled into clonotypes. Clonotypes were classified as expanded or contracted when called significant by both edgeR and NoisET, with noise models trained on biological replicates. edgeR calls used a false discovery rate-adjusted p below 0.01 and a log2 fold-change threshold of 1. As an exploratory analysis of dynamics, max-normalized trajectories of the 1000 most abundant clonotypes were examined with PCA combined with hierarchical clustering. Separately sequenced CD4+ and CD8+ repertoires were used to assign a CD4 or CD8 phenotype to each responding clone. TCRdb trimmed public reads at Q25 via fastp, called clones via MiXCR and kept in-frame beta chains. CDR3 protein sequences are deduplicated, and each keeps its most common genes and DNA. The V and J calls here are based on TCRdb, not the publication. In all, the sample holds approximately 580,000 distinct CDR3 sequences, and about 20% of those were seen once. Approximately 13% of the sample comes from the top ten.

The specimen sequenced was PBMCs or a T cell subset sorted from them (not recorded which). This sequence originates from an adult woman who had mild COVID-19 (a few samples of this study predate the infection). The sample titles of this study are shuffled in the database, so cell type and time point are left out; the donor was told from shared clones. The chain joins TRBV5-1 to TRBJ2-1; 7 bases in the junction line up with TRBD1. The encoded CDR3 is CASGEGASSYNEQFF. Read as DNA, the sequence is TGCGCCAGCGGCGAGGGGGCAAGCTCCTACAATGAGCAGTTCTTC.